This record covers a single T cell receptor (beta chain). V gave up 5 bases and J gave up 6 bases; unmatched junction bases: 6. The CDR3 contains 14 residues. From germline, CDR1 is ENHRY and CDR2 SYGVKD. Authors' data handling: Reference gene primer amplification gave estimated nucleated cell counts. Sequencing used immunoSEQ multiplex PCR; TCRdb keeps in-frame clones, though not all of them. V and J calls and clone size are copied from that table; D and trimming were computed from the DNA. The table has approximately 170,000 clones, less than 90% seen once. The data stem from a study of blood T cell repertoires in COVID-19. Study context: Material from acute and convalescent COVID-19 was sourced from the United States, Italy and Spain. PBMCs, B-cell-depleted T cells, or T cells provided the cDNA or gDNA that made up the material.

This sequence was found in a woman aged 65 to 85 with acute or convalescent COVID-19. The rearrangement uses TRBV10-3 and TRBJ1-4, with 7 bases matching TRBD1. Specimen: peripheral blood. The CDR3 reads CAISNRGPDEKLFF. The CDR3 coding sequence is TGTGCCATCAGTAACAGGGGTCCCGATGAAAAACTGTTTTTT.